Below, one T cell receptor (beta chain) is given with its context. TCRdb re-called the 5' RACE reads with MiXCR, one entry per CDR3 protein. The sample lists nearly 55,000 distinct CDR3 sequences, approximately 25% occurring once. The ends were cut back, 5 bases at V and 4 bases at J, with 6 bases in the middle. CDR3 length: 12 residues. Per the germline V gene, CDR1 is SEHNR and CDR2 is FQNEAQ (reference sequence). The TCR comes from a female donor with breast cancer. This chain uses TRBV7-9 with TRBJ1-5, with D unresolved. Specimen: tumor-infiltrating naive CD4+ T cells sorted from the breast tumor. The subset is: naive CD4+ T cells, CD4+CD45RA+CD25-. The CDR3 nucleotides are TGTGCCAGCAGCCAGTCAAATCAGCCCCAGCATTTT. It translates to CASSQSNQPQHF.